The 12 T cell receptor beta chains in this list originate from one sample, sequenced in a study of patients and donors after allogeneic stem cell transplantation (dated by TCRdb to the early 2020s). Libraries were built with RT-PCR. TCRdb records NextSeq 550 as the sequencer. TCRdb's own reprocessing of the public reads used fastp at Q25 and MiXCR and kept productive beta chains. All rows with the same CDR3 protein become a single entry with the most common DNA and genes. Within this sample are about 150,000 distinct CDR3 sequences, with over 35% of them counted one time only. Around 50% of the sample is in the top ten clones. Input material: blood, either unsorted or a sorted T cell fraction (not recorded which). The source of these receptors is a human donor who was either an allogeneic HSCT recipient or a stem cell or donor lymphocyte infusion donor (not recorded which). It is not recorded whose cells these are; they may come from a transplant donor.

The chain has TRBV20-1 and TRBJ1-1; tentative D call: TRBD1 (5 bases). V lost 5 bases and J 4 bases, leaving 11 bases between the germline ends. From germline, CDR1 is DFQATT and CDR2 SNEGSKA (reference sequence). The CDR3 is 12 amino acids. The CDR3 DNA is TGCAGTGCTGGGGGGAGGGTCACTGAAGCTTTCTTT. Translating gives CSAGGRVTEAFF.

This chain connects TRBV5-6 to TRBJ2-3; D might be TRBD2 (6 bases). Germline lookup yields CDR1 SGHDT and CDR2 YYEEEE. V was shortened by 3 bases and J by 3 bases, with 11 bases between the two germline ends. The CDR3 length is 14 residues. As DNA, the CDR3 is TGTGCCAGCAGCTGGGACTTCCGTACAGATACGCAGTATTTT. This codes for CASSWDFRTDTQYF.

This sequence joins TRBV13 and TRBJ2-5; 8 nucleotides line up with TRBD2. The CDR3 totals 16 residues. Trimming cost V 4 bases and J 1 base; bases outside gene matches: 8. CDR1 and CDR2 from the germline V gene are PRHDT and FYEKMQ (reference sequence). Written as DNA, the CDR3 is TGTGCCAGCAGCTATGAGCGGGGGCTCCTCCAAGAGACCCAGTACTTC. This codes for CASSYERGLLQETQYF.

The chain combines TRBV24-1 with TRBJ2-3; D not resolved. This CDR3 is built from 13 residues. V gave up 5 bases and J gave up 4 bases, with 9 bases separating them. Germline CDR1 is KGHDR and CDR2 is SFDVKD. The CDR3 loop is CATSALPADTQYF. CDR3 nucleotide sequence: TGTGCCACCAGTGCCCTACCGGCAGATACGCAGTATTTT.

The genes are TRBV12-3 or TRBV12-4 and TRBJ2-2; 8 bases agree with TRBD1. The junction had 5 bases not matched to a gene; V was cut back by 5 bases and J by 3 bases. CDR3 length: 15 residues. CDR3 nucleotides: TGTGCCAGCAGTCGACAGGGGACGGACACCGGGGAGCTGTTTTTT. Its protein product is CASSRQGTDTGELFF.

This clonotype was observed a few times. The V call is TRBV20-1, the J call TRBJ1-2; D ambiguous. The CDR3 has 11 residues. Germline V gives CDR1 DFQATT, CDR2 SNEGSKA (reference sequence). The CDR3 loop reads CSPFLELDYTF. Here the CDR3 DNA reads TGCAGCCCATTCTTAGAATTAGACTACACCTTC.

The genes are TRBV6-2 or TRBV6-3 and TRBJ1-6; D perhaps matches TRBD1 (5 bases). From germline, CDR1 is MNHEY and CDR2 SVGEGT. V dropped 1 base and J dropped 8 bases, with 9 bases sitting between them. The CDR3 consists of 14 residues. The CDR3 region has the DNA TGTGCCAGCAGTTACTTACTGGGGGATTCACCCCTCCACTTT. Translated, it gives CASSYLLGDSPLHF.

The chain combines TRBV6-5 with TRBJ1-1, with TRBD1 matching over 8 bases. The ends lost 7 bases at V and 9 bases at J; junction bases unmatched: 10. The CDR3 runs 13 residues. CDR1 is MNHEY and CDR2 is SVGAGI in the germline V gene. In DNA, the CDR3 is TGTGCCAGCACCAACCCGGACAGGGCTAAAGCTTTCTTT. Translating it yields CASTNPDRAKAFF.

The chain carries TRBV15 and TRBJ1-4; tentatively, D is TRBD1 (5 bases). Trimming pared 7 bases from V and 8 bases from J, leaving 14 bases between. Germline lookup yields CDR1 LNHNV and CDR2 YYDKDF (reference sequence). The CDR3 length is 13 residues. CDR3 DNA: TGTGCCACCAAGGCTACAGGTGCCGAAAAACTGTTTTTT. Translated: CATKATGAEKLFF.

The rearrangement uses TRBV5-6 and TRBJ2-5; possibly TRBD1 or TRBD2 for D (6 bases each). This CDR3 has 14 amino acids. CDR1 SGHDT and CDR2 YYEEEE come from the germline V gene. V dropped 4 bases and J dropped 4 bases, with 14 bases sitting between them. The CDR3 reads CASSLIGGGETQYF. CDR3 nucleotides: TGTGCCAGCAGCCTCATCGGGGGCGGAGAGACCCAGTACTTC.

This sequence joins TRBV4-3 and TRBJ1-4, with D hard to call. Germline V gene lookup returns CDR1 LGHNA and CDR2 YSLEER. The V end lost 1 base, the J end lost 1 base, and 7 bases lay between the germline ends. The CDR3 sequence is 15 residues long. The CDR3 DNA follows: TGCGCCAGCAGCCAAGCTCTGGGAACTAATGAAAAACTGTTTTTT. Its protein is CASSQALGTNEKLFF.

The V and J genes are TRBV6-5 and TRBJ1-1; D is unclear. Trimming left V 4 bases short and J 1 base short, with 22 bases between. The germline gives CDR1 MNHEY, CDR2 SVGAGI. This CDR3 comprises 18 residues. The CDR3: CASSFSPDGRGKNTEAFF. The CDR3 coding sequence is TGTGCCAGCAGTTTTTCCCCCGACGGCCGCGGAAAGAACACTGAAGCTTTCTTT.